This TCR beta chain was documented in a study of CD8 T cells in Susac syndrome. Looking at the study overall: At the time of blood draw, patients with Susac syndrome were therapy-naive, receiving corticosteroids, or receiving intravenous immunoglobulin alone.

Random hexamers were used to reverse transcribe roughly 0.45 to 1 ug of RNA. Across 54 Vbeta and 13 Jbeta, immunoSEQ multiplex PCR amplified TCR beta CDR3. TCRdb processed the immunoSEQ multiplex PCR reads anew with MiXCR; each CDR3 protein has one entry. Of 200,000 to 300,000 distinct CDR3 sequences listed, almost 97% were seen once; the top ten hold 0.095% to 0.12%. CDR1 is MDHEN, CDR2 SYDVKM, per germline. Deletions cut 5 bases from V and 8 bases from J, with 13 bases between. The CDR3 runs to 13 residues. The TEMRA cells underwent FACS enrichment, while the CD8+ and CD4+ T cells underwent negative isolation.

The TCR comes from a human donor with Susac syndrome. Sequencing was carried out using CD4+ T cells from PBMCs. This chain links TRBV28 with TRBJ2-1, with D possibly TRBD2 on 6 matching bases. CDR3 residues: CASSGTFSYEQFF. CDR3 nucleotides: TGTGCCAGCAGTGGGACTTTTTCCTATGAGCAGTTCTTC.